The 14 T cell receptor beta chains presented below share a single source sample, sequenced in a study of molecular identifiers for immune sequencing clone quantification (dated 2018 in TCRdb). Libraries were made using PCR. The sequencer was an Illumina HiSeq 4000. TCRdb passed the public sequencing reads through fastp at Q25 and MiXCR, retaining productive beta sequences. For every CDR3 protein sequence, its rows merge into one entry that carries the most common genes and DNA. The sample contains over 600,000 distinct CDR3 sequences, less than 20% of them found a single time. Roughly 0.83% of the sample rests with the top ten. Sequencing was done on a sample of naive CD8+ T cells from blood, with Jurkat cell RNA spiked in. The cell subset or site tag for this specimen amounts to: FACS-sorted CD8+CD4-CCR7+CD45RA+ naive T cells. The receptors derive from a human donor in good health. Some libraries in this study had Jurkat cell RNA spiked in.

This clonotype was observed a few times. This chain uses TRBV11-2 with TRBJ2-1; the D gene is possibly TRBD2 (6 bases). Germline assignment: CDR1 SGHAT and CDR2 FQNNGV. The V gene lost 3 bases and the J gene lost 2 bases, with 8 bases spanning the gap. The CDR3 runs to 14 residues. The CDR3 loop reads CASSFSGAYNEQFF. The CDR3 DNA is TGTGCCAGCAGCTTTAGCGGAGCCTACAATGAGCAGTTCTTC.

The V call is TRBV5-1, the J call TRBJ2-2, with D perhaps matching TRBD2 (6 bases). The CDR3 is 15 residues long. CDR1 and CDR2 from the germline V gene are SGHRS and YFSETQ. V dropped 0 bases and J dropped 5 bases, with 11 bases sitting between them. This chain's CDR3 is CASSLDMGGTGELFF. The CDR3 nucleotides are TGCGCCAGCAGCTTGGACATGGGGGGAACCGGGGAGCTGTTTTTT.

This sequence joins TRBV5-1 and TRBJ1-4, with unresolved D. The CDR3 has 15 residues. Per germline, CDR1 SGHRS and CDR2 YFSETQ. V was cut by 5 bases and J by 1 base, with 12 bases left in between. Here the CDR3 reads CASRFLGGTNEKLFF. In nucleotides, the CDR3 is TGCGCCAGCAGGTTCCTCGGTGGAACTAATGAAAAACTGTTTTTT.

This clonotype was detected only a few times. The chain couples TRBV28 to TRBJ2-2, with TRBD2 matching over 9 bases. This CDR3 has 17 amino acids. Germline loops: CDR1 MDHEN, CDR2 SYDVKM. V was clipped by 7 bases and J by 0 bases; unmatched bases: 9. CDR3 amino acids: CASTGFLAGSNTGELFF. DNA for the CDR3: TGTGCCAGCACCGGTTTCCTAGCGGGATCGAACACCGGGGAGCTGTTTTTT.

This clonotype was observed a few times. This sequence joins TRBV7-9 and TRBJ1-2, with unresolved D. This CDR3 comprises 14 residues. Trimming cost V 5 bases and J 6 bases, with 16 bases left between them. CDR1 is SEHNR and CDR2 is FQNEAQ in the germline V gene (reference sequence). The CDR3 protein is CASSHHRPLDGYTF. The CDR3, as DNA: TGTGCCAGCAGCCACCACCGCCCCCTTGATGGCTACACCTTC.

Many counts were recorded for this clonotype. CDR3 amino acids: CAQAPKTRSYEQYF. CDR3 bases: TGTGCCCAGGCCCCGAAGACTAGGTCCTACGAGCAGTACTTC. The chain combines TRBV7-9 with TRBJ2-7, with a weak D call TRBD2 (6 bases). Trimming stripped 11 bases from V and 1 base from J, with 18 bases between. CDR1 and CDR2 from the germline V gene are SEHNR and FQNEAQ (reference sequence). The CDR3 sequence is 14 residues long.

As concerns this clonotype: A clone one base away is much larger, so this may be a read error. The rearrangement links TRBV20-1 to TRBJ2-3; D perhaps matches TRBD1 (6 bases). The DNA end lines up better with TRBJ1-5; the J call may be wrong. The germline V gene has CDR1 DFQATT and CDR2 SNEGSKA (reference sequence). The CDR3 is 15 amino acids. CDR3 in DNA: TGCAGTGCTAGAGCTCCCAGGGTTTGGACAGATACGCAGCATTTT. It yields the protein CSARAPRVWTDTQHF.

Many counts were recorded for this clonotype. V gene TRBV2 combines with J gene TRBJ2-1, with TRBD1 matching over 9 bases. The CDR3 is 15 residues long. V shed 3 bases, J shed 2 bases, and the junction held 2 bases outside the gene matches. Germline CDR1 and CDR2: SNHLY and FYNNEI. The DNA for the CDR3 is TGTGCCAGCAGTGATGGACAGGGGCCCTACAATGAGCAGTTCTTC. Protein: CASSDGQGPYNEQFF.

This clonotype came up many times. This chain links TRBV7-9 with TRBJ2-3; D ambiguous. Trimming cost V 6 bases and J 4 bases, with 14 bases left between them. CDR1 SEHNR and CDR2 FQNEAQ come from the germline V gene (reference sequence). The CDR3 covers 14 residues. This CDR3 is CASRALSVADTQYF. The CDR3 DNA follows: TGTGCCAGCAGAGCGCTCAGCGTTGCAGATACGCAGTATTTT.

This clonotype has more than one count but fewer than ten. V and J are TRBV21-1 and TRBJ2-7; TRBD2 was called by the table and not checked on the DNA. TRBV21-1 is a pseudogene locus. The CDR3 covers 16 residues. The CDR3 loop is CASSRLPGLSSYEQYF. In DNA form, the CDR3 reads TGTGCCAGCAGCAGGCTCCCGGGACTCAGCTCCTACGAGCAGTACTTC.

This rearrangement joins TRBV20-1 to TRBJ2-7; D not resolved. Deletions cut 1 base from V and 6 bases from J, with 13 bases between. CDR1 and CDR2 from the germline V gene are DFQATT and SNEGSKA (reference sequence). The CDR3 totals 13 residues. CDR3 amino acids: CSARGPPAPEQYF. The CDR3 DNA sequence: TGCAGTGCTAGAGGTCCCCCAGCGCCCGAGCAGTACTTC.

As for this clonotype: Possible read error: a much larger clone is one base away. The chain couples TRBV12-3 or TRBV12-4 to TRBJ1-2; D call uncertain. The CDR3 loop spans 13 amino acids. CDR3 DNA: TGTGCCAGCGGTTTGAAGGCACTCTATGGCTACACCTTC. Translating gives CASGLKALYGYTF.

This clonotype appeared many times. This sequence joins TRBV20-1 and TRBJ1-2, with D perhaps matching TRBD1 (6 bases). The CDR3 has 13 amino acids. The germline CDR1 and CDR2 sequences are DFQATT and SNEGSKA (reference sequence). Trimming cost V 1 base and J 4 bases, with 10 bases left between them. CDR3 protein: CSARAGEGYGYTF. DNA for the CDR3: TGCAGTGCTAGAGCAGGGGAGGGCTATGGCTACACCTTC.

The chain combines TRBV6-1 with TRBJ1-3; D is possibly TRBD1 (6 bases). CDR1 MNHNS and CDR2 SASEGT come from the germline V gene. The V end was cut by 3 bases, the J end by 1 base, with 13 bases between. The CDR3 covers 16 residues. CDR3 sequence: CASSDPHRASGNTIYF. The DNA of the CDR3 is TGTGCCAGCAGTGATCCCCACAGGGCATCTGGAAACACCATATATTTT.